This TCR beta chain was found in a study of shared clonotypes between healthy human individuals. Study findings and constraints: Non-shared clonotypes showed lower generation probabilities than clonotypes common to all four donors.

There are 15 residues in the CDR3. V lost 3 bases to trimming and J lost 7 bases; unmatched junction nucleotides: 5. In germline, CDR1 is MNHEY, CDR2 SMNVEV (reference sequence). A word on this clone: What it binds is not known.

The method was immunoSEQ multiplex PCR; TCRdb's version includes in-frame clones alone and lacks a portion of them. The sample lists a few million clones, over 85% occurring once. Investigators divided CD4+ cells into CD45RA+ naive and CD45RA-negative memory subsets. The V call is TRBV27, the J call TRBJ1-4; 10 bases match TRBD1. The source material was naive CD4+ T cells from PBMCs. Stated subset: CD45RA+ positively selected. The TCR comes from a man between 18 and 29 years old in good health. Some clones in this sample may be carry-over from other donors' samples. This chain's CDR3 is CASSFRTGGAEKLFF. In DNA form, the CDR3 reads TGTGCCAGCAGTTTCCGGACAGGGGGGGCTGAAAAACTGTTTTTT.